This TCR beta chain was identified during a study of blood T cell repertoires in COVID-19. Study context: COVID-19 samples, acute and convalescent, were from the United States, Italy and Spain. Nucleic acid was either cDNA or gDNA, and it came from T cells, B-cell-depleted T cells, or PBMCs.

Per the original data handling: Counts of nucleated cells, estimated from reference gene primer amplification, were obtained. Assay used: immunoSEQ multiplex PCR; TCRdb lists only in-frame clones, some missing. Clonal size and the V and J genes are those of that table, whereas D and trimming came from the DNA. The sample contains around 300,000 clones, about 85% of which appear only once. V lost 4 bases and J lost 2; bases outside the gene matches: 1. CDR1 SNHLY and CDR2 FYNNEI come from the germline V gene. The CDR3 has 14 residues. The rearrangement links TRBV2 to TRBJ1-3, with 8 positions matching TRBD1. The sequenced sample consisted of peripheral blood. This receptor was identified in a man between 18 and 35 years old with active or convalescent COVID-19. The CDR3 bases are TGTGCCAGCAGTGTGACAGGGGCTGGAAACACCATATATTTT. It yields the protein CASSVTGAGNTIYF.